This T cell receptor (beta chain) comes out of a study of cytomegalovirus exposure and HLA in healthy donors. The study, taken as a whole, reports: In a later analysis, specific HLA alleles were associated with under 20,000 TCR beta sequences at a 0.05 false discovery rate. It was in a later analysis that TCR association rates were seen to vary by HLA locus, highest for DRB1 and lowest for HLA-C.

PCR primers comprised 60 Vbeta and 13 Jbeta primers. Method: immunoSEQ multiplex PCR; TCRdb's copy keeps in-frame clones and lacks some. The table has about 160,000 clones, just over 75% seen once; the top ten hold over 0.95%. There are a few counts of this clone. The antigen remains undetermined. Germline-derived CDR1 and CDR2 are WSHSY and SAAADI. V was cut by 7 bases and J by 6 bases, with 13 bases left in between. The CDR3 sequence is 13 residues long. The sequence was obtained from a woman in her thirties or forties in good health and CMV-seronegative. Sequencing input: PBMCs. This sequence joins TRBV10-2 and TRBJ2-1, with a possible D match to TRBD2 (6 bases). Written as DNA, the CDR3 is TGCGCCAGCATGGGGGGTAAGGGCAATGAGCAGTTCTTC. It is translated as CASMGGKGNEQFF.